These T cell receptor beta chains were read from a single sample in a study of shared clonotypes between healthy human individuals. The assay was immunoSEQ multiplex PCR, and TCRdb's table has in-frame clones only and misses some. In the table there are approximately 2,000,000 clones, 80% to 95% of which are singletons. Sequencing was performed on naive CD8+ T cells from PBMCs. The source of these receptors is a young man in good health. Some clones in this sample may be carry-over from other donors' samples. CDR3s leave out the opening cysteine and the closing phenylalanine or tryptophan.

>TRBV11-3|TRBJ1-3
ASSLEDGNTIY
>TRBV27|TRBJ2-7
ASSRTTGYEQY
>TRBV30|TRBJ1-2
AWSVGGVAYYGYT
>TRBV9|TRBJ2-7
ASSGRGNVYEQY
>TRBV4-3|TRBJ1-3
AGSQSSTGVGGNTIY
>TRBV5-5|TRBJ1-1
ASSQDMNTEAF
>TRBV10-3|TRBJ2-7
AISDRGRDRGHEQY
>TRBV13|TRBJ2-7
ASSSEGLPYEQY
>TRBV19|TRBJ1-5
ASSDRVGNQPQH
>TRBV5-6|TRBJ2-2
ASSLAKSSTGELF
>TRBV19|TRBJ2-1
ASSIVAGVLNEQF
>TRBV6-5|TRBJ1-2
ASSSQGADGYT
>TRBV14|TRBJ2-7
ASSPDRSSYEQY
>TRBV7-9|TRBJ2-7
ASSPNIAHEQY
>TRBV7-3|TRBJ2-3
ASSLMTSGRVDTQY
>TRBV11-2|TRBJ2-1
ASSLRRTSGRSNEQF
>TRBV6-5|TRBJ2-1
ASSYSSSGRASEQF
>TRBV7-2|TRBJ2-1
ASSLRDVTSYNEQF
>TRBV6-5|TRBJ2-1
ASQTGGSYNEQF
>TRBV29-1|TRBJ1-1
SVEGGLNTEAF
>TRBV7-3|TRBJ1-4
ASSSRPPPGAGGEKLF
>TRBV5-1|TRBJ1-1
ASSLQGALAENTEAF
>TRBV9|TRBJ2-1
ASSLIGEWDNEQF
>TRBV15|TRBJ2-2
ATSEAGAGTGELF
>TRBV28|TRBJ2-3
ASSLNPRTRDTQY
>TRBV7-9|TRBJ2-3
ATLGIPSTDTQY
>TRBV27|TRBJ2-1
ASRTTRDFRYNEQF
>TRBV7-8|TRBJ2-5
ASSLGGYQETQY
>TRBV7-9|TRBJ2-3
ASRELDYTDTQY
>TRBV2|TRBJ1-1
ASSEARDSNRAEAF
>TRBV28|TRBJ2-5
ASSWTGQETQY
>TRBV14|TRBJ1-2
ASSPQRTVYGYT
>TRBV4-1|TRBJ1-3
ASSLFHRAGNTIY
>TRBV19|TRBJ2-1
ASCSGSPKNEQF
>TRBV4-2|TRBJ1-5
ASSQETGGLNQPQH
>TRBV4-3|TRBJ2-1
ASSQDLFEREYYNEQF
>TRBV7-9|TRBJ2-7
ASSFSVRAGGPGSYEQY
>TRBV15|TRBJ2-1
ATSRGPRTSPYNEQF
>TRBV27|TRBJ2-1
ASGSTSLYYNEQF